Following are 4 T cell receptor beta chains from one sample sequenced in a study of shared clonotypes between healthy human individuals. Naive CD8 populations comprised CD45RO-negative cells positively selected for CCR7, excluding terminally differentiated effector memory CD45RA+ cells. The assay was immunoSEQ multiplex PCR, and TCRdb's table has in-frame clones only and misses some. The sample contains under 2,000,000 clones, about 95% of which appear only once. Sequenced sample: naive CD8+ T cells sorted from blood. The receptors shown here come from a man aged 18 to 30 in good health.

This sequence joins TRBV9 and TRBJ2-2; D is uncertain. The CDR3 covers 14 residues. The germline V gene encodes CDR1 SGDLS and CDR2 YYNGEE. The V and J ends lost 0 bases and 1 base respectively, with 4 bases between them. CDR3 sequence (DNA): TGTGCCAGCAGCGTAGCCAAGAACACCGGGGAGCTGTTTTTT. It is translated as CASSVAKNTGELFF. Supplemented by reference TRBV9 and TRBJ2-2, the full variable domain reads DSGVTQTPKHLITATGQRVTLRCSPRSGDLSVYWYQQSLDQGLQFLIQYYNGEERAKGNILERFSAQQFPDLHSELNLSSLELGDSALYFCASSVAKNTGELFFGEGSRLTVL.

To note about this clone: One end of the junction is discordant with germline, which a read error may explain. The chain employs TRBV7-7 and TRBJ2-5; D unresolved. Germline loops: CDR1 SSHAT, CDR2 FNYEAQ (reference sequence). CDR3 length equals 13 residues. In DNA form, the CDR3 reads TGTGCTAGCAGCGCCTCAAACTGGGAGACCCAGTACTTC. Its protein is CASSASNWETQYF.

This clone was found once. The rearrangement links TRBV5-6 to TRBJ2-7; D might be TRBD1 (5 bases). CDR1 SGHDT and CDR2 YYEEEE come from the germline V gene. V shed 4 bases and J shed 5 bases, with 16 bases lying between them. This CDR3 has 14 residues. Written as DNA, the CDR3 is TGTGCCAGCAGCACGCCCGGTGGGGCGGACGAGCAGTACTTC. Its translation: CASSTPGGADEQYF.

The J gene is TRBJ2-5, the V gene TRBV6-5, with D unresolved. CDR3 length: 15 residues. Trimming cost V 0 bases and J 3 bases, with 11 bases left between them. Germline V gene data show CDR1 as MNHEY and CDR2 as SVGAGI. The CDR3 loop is CASSYSMGSEETQYF. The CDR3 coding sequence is TGTGCCAGCAGTTACTCGATGGGGTCGGAAGAGACCCAGTACTTC.